This T cell receptor beta chain was recorded in a study of blood T cell repertoires in COVID-19. Overall study: COVID-19 samples, acute and convalescent, were from the United States, Italy and Spain. From T cells, B-cell-depleted T cells, or PBMCs came the material, which was cDNA or gDNA.

Under the authors' procedure: Cell counts per sample came from amplifying reference gene primers. Sequencing was performed with immunoSEQ multiplex PCR; in TCRdb, only in-frame clones are kept and a portion is missing. That table supplies the V and J calls and clone size; D and trimming were determined from the DNA. The sample yields some 100,000 clones, over 65% seen once. CDR1 is SEHNR, CDR2 FQNEAQ, per germline (reference sequence). CDR3 length: 14 amino acids. V gave up 0 bases and J gave up 11 bases; unmatched junction bases: 7. What was sequenced was peripheral blood. The chain links TRBV7-9 to TRBJ1-1, with TRBD1 identical over 9 bases. This sequence originates from a man between 70 and 80 years old with acute or convalescent COVID-19. This CDR3 is CASSLAGTGPVAFF. The CDR3 DNA reads TGTGCCAGCAGCTTAGCGGGGACAGGGCCAGTCGCTTTCTTT. Variable domain in full (rest from reference TRBV7-9 and TRBJ1-1): DTGVSQNPRHKITKRGQNVTFRCDPISEHNRLYWYRQTLGQGPEFLTYFQNEAQLEKSRLLSDRFSAERPKGSFSTLEIQRTEQGDSAMYLCASSLAGTGPVAFFGQGTRLTVV.